These 9 T cell receptor beta chains came from one sample sequenced in a study of T cell responses to AZD1222 COVID-19 vaccine. Only in-frame clones appear in the TCRdb table, and some are missing; sequencing was by immunoSEQ multiplex PCR. This table holds roughly 120,000 clones, around 83% found once. The sample was peripheral blood, taken 28 days after the second AZD1222 dose. The receptor source for this set is an adult who received the AZD1222 COVID-19 vaccine.

The CDR3, as DNA: TGTGCCAGCAGTTCACAGGGGTACTATGGCTACACCTTC. Translation gives CASSSQGYYGYTF. The chain employs TRBV6-5 and TRBJ1-2, with 7 bases aligning to TRBD1. J was trimmed by 3 bases and V by 4 bases; bases with no gene match: 2. CDR3 length equals 13 residues. The V gene's germline CDR1 is MNHEY and CDR2 SVGAGI.

CDR3 amino acids: CASSPASGVGVYGYTF. The DNA of the CDR3 is TGTGCCAGCTCACCAGCGTCTGGGGTAGGCGTCTATGGCTACACCTTC. The chain couples TRBV18 to TRBJ1-2; D is undetermined. CDR1 KGHSH and CDR2 LQKENI come from the germline V gene. The CDR3 loop spans 16 amino acids. Deletions cut 2 bases from V and 4 bases from J, with 17 bases between.

V usage is TRBV15 and J usage is TRBJ1-2, with D unresolved. Looked up from germline, CDR1 is LNHNV and CDR2 is YYDKDF (reference sequence). There are 9 residues in the CDR3. Trimming shortened V by 3 bases and J by 14 bases, and 7 bases separated the two germline ends. This chain's CDR3 is CATSSLGTF. The CDR3 nucleotides are TGTGCCACCAGCAGTCTTGGGACCTTC.

This chain links TRBV30 with TRBJ2-2; 12 nucleotides align to TRBD1. Germline CDR1 reads GTSNPN; CDR2 reads SVGIG (reference sequence). V lost 4 bases and J lost 6; bases outside the gene matches: 6. CDR3 length: 15 amino acids. This CDR3 reads CAWTPGTGGSGELFF. The CDR3 coding sequence is TGTGCCTGGACACCCGGGACAGGGGGCTCCGGGGAGCTGTTTTTT.

The V and J genes are TRBV11-2 and TRBJ2-5, with 7 positions matching TRBD2. This CDR3 has 15 residues. Germline V gene lookup returns CDR1 SGHAT and CDR2 FQNNGV. The junction had 4 bases not matched to a gene; V was cut back by 1 base and J by 2 bases. CDR3 sequence reads: CASSLVGRGQETQYF. In nucleotides, the CDR3 is TGTGCCAGCAGCTTAGTGGGGAGGGGACAAGAGACCCAGTACTTC.

The gene calls are TRBV5-1 and TRBJ1-6; unclear D gene. Trimming took off 5 bases at V and 6 bases at J, with 9 bases between the two ends. CDR3 size: 13 residues. In germline, CDR1 is SGHRS, CDR2 YFSETQ. CDR3 DNA: TGCGCCAGCAGTGGTCAATCTAATTCACCCCTCCACTTT. The encoded protein is CASSGQSNSPLHF.

The V gene is TRBV27, the J gene TRBJ1-4; possible D gene TRBD1, 5 bases. V was shortened by 5 bases and J by 5 bases, with 9 bases between the two germline ends. The CDR3 sequence is 13 residues long. The germline gives CDR1 MNHEY, CDR2 SMNVEV (reference sequence). The CDR3 sequence: CASSRRANEKLFF. The CDR3 nucleotides read TGTGCCAGCAGTCGCAGGGCCAATGAAAAACTGTTTTTT.

The genes are TRBV5-4 and TRBJ2-5, with a weak D call TRBD1 (5 bases). Per the germline V gene, CDR1 is SGHNT and CDR2 is YYREEE (reference sequence). The CDR3 is 13 amino acids. V was shortened by 0 bases and J by 5 bases, with 8 bases between the two germline ends. The CDR3, as DNA: TGTGCCAGCAGCTTGGCAGGGCACGAGACCCAGTACTTC. It is translated as CASSLAGHETQYF.

This clone was observed once. The genes are TRBV5-1 and TRBJ2-1; 8 positions agree with TRBD2. The germline CDR1 and CDR2 sequences are SGHRS and YFSETQ. V was pared by 0 bases and J by 7 bases, with 3 bases of the junction left unmatched. The CDR3 is 14 amino acids. This chain's CDR3 is CASSLELAVNEQFF. CDR3 DNA sequence: TGCGCCAGCAGCTTGGAACTAGCGGTGAATGAGCAGTTCTTC.